The following is a T cell receptor (beta chain) sequence with its context. Its matching antigen is unknown. 5'RACE with constant-segment primers built TCRalpha and TCRbeta cDNA libraries with UMIs. TCRdb passed the 5' RACE reads through MiXCR, listing each CDR3 protein once. The sample consists of tens of thousands of distinct CDR3 sequences, 10% to 15% of them appearing once. This entry comes from a study of T-cell memory formation after mild COVID-19. Study overall: TCR clustering was largely donor specific.

Study results and limitations: Nothing showed for sure that second-wave clones peaking on day 37 were SARS-CoV-2 specific. Mostly located in CM and EM were contracting CD4+ clones, with contracting CD8+ clones located in EMRA.

There are 12 residues in the CDR3. Germline loops: CDR1 SQVTM, CDR2 ANQGSEA. Trimming removed 1 base at V and 0 bases at J, with 1 base between. V usage is TRBV29-1 and J usage is TRBJ1-3; no clear D gene. This sequence was found in an adult woman who had mild COVID-19 (a few samples of this study predate the infection). Cell type and time point are not known. Sequenced input: PBMCs or a T cell subset sorted from them (not recorded which). The CDR3 DNA reads as TGCAGCGTTGAAGTCTCTGGAAACACCATATATTTT. Translated: CSVEVSGNTIYF.